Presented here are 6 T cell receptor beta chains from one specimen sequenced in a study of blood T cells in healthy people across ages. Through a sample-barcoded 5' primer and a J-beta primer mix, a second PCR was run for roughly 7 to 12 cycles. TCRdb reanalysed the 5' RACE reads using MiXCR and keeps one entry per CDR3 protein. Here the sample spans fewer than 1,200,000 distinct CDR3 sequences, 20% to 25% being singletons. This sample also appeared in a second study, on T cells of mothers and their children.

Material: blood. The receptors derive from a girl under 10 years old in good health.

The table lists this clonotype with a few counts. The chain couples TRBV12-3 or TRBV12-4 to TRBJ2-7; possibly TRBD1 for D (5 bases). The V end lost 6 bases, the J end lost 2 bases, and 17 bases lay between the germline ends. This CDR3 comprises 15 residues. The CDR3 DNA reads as TGTGCCAGCAGCCCCTCGCTGGGGCAGGCCTACGAGCAGTACTTC. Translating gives CASSPSLGQAYEQYF.

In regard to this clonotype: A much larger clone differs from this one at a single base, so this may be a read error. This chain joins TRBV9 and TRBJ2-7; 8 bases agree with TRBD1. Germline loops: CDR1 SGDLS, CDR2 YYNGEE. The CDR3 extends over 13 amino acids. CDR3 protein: CASSPGTGYKQYF. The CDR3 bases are TGTGCCAGCAGCCCCGGGACAGGCTACAAGCAGTACTTC.

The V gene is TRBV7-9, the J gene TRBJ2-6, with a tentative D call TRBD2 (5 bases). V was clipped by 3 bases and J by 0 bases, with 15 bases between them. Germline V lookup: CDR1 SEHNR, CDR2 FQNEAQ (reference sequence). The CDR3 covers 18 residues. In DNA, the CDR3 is TGTGCCAGCAGCTTTCTAAGAGGGTCCAACTCTGGGGCCAACGTCCTGACTTTC. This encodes CASSFLRGSNSGANVLTF.

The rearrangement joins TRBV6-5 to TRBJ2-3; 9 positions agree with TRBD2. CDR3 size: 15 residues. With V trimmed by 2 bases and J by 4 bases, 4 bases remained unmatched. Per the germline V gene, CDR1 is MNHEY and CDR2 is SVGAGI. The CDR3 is CASSYVAGGADTQYF. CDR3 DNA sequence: TGTGCCAGCAGTTACGTGGCGGGGGGGGCAGATACGCAGTATTTT.

In DNA form, the CDR3 reads TGTGCCAGCAGTTTTTTTCGGGGGAATGAGCAGTTCTTC. Translating gives CASSFFRGNEQFF. This chain uses TRBV7-2 with TRBJ2-1; maybe TRBD2 (6 bases). V was cut by 6 bases and J by 7 bases, with 13 bases left in between. Germline CDR1 SGHTA, CDR2 FQGNSA. This CDR3 spans 13 amino acids. The complete variable domain, with remaining parts taken from reference TRBV7-2 and TRBJ2-1, reads GAGVSQSPSNKVTEKGKDVELRCDPISGHTALYWYRQSLGQGLEFLIYFQGNSAPDKSGLPSDRFSAERTGGSVSTLTIQRTQQEDSAVYLCASSFFRGNEQFFGPGTRLTVL.

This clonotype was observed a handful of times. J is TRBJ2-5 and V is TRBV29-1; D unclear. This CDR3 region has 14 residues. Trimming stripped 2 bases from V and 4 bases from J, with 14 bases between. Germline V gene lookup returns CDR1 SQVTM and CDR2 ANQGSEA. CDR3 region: CSVESDLEGETQYF. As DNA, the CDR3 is TGCAGCGTTGAATCCGATCTAGAAGGAGAGACCCAGTACTTC. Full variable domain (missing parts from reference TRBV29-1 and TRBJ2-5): SAVISQKPSRDICQRGTSLTIQCQVDSQVTMMFWYRQQPGQSLTLIATANQGSEATYESGFVIDKFPISRPNLTFSTLTVSNMSPEDSSIYLCSVESDLEGETQYFGPGTRLLVL.